Below are 17 T cell receptor beta chains sequenced from a single sample in a study of patients and donors after allogeneic stem cell transplantation. TCRdb re-derived calls from the RT-PCR reads in MiXCR, one entry per CDR3 protein. The data contain about a million distinct CDR3 sequences, more than 15% of them singletons. Sequencing was carried out using blood, either unsorted or a sorted T cell fraction (not recorded which). The receptors shown here come from a human donor who was either an allogeneic HSCT recipient or a stem cell or donor lymphocyte infusion donor (not recorded which). It is not recorded whose cells these are; they may come from a transplant donor.

The chain carries TRBV6-5 and TRBJ1-5; 8 bases agree with TRBD1. The germline CDR1 and CDR2 sequences are MNHEY and SVGAGI. Unmatched junction bases numbered 1, after V lost 0 bases and J lost 3 bases. The length of the CDR3 is 15 residues. The CDR3 DNA is TGTGCCAGCAGTTACTCGACAGGGGTCAATCAGCCCCAGCATTTT. Translation gives CASSYSTGVNQPQHF.

This clonotype was seen more than once but under ten times. This chain connects TRBV6-1 to TRBJ1-3; D is perhaps TRBD1 (6 bases). Germline-derived CDR1 and CDR2 are MNHNS and SASEGT. The CDR3 spans 13 residues. V lost 6 bases, J lost 2 bases, and 8 bases lay in between. CDR3 amino acids: CASRRDTGNTIYF. The CDR3 DNA is TGTGCCAGCAGACGGGACACTGGAAACACCATATATTTT.

Only a few counts were recorded for this clonotype. V usage is TRBV7-6 and J usage is TRBJ1-4; a weak D match, TRBD1 (6 bases). V dropped 5 bases and J dropped 3 bases, with 13 bases sitting between them. CDR1 is SGHVS and CDR2 is FNYEAQ in the germline V gene. This CDR3 comprises 15 residues. CDR3 bases: TGTGCCAGCAGCCTCACGACAGGTCCTAATGAAAAACTGTTTTTT. Translation gives CASSLTTGPNEKLFF.

This clonotype was counted ten times or more. V and J are TRBV24-1 and TRBJ2-1; 7 positions agree with TRBD1. The junction had 7 bases not matched to a gene; V was cut back by 2 bases and J by 7 bases. The CDR3 consists of 15 residues. Germline loops: CDR1 KGHDR, CDR2 SFDVKD. The CDR3 DNA reads TGTGCCACCAGTGATTCCGGGACAGCCTCTAATGAGCAGTTCTTC. It yields the protein CATSDSGTASNEQFF.

This sequence joins TRBV20-1 and TRBJ2-1, with 10 bases lining up with TRBD2. Germline CDR1 and CDR2: DFQATT and SNEGSKA (reference sequence). The CDR3 is made up of 15 amino acids. V shed 6 bases and J 0 bases; nucleotides not matched to a gene: 5. CDR3 nucleotides: TGCAGTGCCCATAGCGGGAGGCACTCCTACAATGAGCAGTTCTTC. This codes for CSAHSGRHSYNEQFF.

This clonotype has more than one count but fewer than ten. This chain connects TRBV7-8 to TRBJ2-3; D is undetermined. V was cut by 4 bases and J by 11 bases, with 13 bases left in between. This CDR3 region has 12 residues. Germline-derived CDR1 and CDR2 are SGHVS and FQNEAQ. CDR3 DNA: TGTGCCAGCAGCTCCATTACTGAGATGCAGTATTTT. Translating gives CASSSITEMQYF.

This clonotype was seen more than once but under ten times. The genes are TRBV4-1 and TRBJ2-7; no reliable D call. From germline, CDR1 is MGHRA and CDR2 YSYEKL. The CDR3 covers 15 residues. V dropped 4 bases and J dropped 1 base, with 14 bases sitting between them. The CDR3 DNA reads as TGCGCCAGCAGCCTCGAGGACCGTCCATCCTACGAGCAGTACTTC. This translates into CASSLEDRPSYEQYF.

This chain connects TRBV20-1 to TRBJ2-1; TRBD2 aligns across 10 bases. This CDR3 region has 15 residues. Germline V gene lookup returns CDR1 DFQATT and CDR2 SNEGSKA (reference sequence). J gave up 5 bases and V 1 base, and 5 bases lay outside the gene matches. The CDR3 spells CSARGTSGNHNEQFF. The CDR3 DNA sequence: TGCAGTGCTAGAGGAACTAGCGGGAACCACAATGAGCAGTTCTTC.

The chain links TRBV4-1 to TRBJ1-1; D may be TRBD1 (5 bases). V was pared by 0 bases and J by 1 base, with 12 bases between. The CDR3 covers 16 residues. Germline assignment: CDR1 MGHRA and CDR2 YSYEKL. The CDR3, as DNA: TGCGCCAGCAGCCAAGAGGGCCAGGGACCGAACACTGAAGCTTTCTTT. This translates into CASSQEGQGPNTEAFF.

The chain is built from TRBV3-1 and TRBJ2-5, with TRBD2 as a possible D gene (5 bases). Per germline, CDR1 LGHDT and CDR2 YNNKEL (reference sequence). Trimming left V 0 bases short and J 2 bases short, with 10 bases between. The CDR3 covers 15 residues. CDR3 loop: CASSQDGLGQETQYF. DNA for the CDR3: TGTGCCAGCAGCCAAGACGGACTGGGACAAGAGACCCAGTACTTC.

The J gene is TRBJ2-7, the V gene TRBV6-1, with 9 bases aligning to TRBD2. The V and J ends lost 5 bases and 0 bases, in that order; junction bases with no gene match: 8. The CDR3 covers 16 residues. In germline, CDR1 is MNHNS, CDR2 SASEGT. CDR3 loop: CASSPRLADFSYEQYF. For the CDR3, the DNA is TGTGCCAGCAGTCCCAGACTAGCGGATTTCTCCTACGAGCAGTACTTC.

There are a few counts of this clonotype. The chain is built from TRBV27 and TRBJ1-2, with 9 bases that match TRBD1. Looked up from germline, CDR1 is MNHEY and CDR2 is SMNVEV (reference sequence). V dropped 6 bases and J dropped 7; count of bases not matched to a gene: 6. The CDR3 contains 13 residues. In DNA, the CDR3 is TGTGCCAGCAGGCGAGGACAGGGGTTTGGCTACACCTTC. Its protein product is CASRRGQGFGYTF.

This chain uses TRBV30 with TRBJ1-2; a weak D match, TRBD1 (6 bases). Trimming took 8 bases from V and 7 from J, leaving 11 bases between them. The CDR3 spans 10 residues. Germline V CDR1 and CDR2: GTSNPN, SVGIG (reference sequence). CDR3 loop: CAHGGPGYTF. For the CDR3, the DNA is TGTGCCCATGGGGGCCCTGGCTACACCTTC. Drawing the rest from reference TRBV30 and TRBJ1-2, the complete variable domain is SQTIHQWPATLVQPVGSPLSLECTVEGTSNPNLYWYRQAAGRGLQLLFYSVGIGQISSEVPQNLSASRPQDRQFILSSKKLLLSDSGFYLCAHGGPGYTFGSGTRLTVV.

This chain joins TRBV27 and TRBJ1-6; tentatively, D is TRBD1 (6 bases). CDR1 is MNHEY, CDR2 SMNVEV, per germline (reference sequence). The V end lost 0 bases, the J end lost 5 bases, and 14 bases lay between the germline ends. This CDR3 has 17 residues. The CDR3 bases are TGTGCCAGCAGTTTATCGCTGGGGGCGACAGATAATTCACCCCTCCACTTT. Amino acids: CASSLSLGATDNSPLHF.

This clonotype was counted only a few times. The rearrangement joins TRBV29-1 to TRBJ1-1; D might be TRBD1 (5 bases). The CDR3 sequence is 12 residues long. Germline V gene sequence: CDR1 SQVTM, CDR2 ANQGSEA. V dropped 2 bases and J dropped 10 bases, with 14 bases sitting between them. The CDR3 here is CSVELSGWGAFF. DNA for the CDR3: TGCAGCGTTGAACTTTCAGGGTGGGGAGCTTTCTTT.

Only a few counts were recorded for this clonotype. The rearrangement joins TRBV27 to TRBJ2-1; possible D gene TRBD1, 6 bases. V gave up 2 bases and J gave up 5 bases, with 16 bases separating them. This CDR3 comprises 16 residues. Germline V gene data show CDR1 as MNHEY and CDR2 as SMNVEV (reference sequence). In nucleotides, the CDR3 is TGTGCCAGCAGTTTAAGGGGGAGAGGTTTAAACAATGAGCAGTTCTTC. Translation: CASSLRGRGLNNEQFF.

The chain carries TRBV14 and TRBJ2-7; TRBD1 aligns across 9 bases. V shed 1 base, J shed 5 bases, and the junction held 15 bases outside the gene matches. In germline, CDR1 is SGHDN, CDR2 FVKESK. The CDR3 totals 18 residues. CDR3 residues: CASSQVSVRGQGSHEQYF. As DNA, the CDR3 is TGTGCCAGCAGCCAAGTATCGGTGAGGGGACAGGGTTCTCACGAGCAGTACTTC.